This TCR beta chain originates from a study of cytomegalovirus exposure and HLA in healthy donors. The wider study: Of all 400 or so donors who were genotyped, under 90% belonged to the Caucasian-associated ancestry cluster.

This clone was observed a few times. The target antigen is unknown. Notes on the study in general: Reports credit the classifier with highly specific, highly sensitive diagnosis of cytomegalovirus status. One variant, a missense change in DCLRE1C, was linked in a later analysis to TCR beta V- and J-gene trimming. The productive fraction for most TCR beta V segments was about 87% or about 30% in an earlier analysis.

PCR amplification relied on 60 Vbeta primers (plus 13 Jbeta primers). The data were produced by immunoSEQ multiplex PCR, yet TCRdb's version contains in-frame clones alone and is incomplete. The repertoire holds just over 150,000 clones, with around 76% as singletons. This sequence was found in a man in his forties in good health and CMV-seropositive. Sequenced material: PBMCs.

The CDR3 sequence is CAISDQDGEDTEAFF. The CDR3 bases are TGTGCCATCAGTGACCAGGACGGGGAGGACACTGAAGCTTTCTTT. This chain joins TRBV10-3 and TRBJ1-1; D unresolved. V lost 3 bases to trimming and J lost 3 bases, with 14 bases between them. CDR3 length: 15 residues. Germline CDR1 reads ENHRY; CDR2 reads SYGVKD.